The 17 T cell receptor beta chains listed next were all sequenced from one sample in a study of cytomegalovirus exposure and HLA in healthy donors. The primer mix had 60 Vbeta and 13 Jbeta primers. The assay was immunoSEQ multiplex PCR, and TCRdb's table has in-frame clones only and misses some. The table lists some 94,000 clones, roughly 69% of them singletons. The specimen was PBMCs. Receptors originate from a man between 50 and 59 years old in good health and CMV-seronegative.

The chain is built from TRBV10-3 and TRBJ2-7, with 11 bases aligning to TRBD2. The germline gives CDR1 ENHRY, CDR2 SYGVKD. The V gene end was trimmed by 5 bases and the J gene end by 2 bases; junction bases not matched to a gene: 5. The CDR3 loop spans 15 amino acids. CDR3 in amino acids: CAISTGLAVAYEQYV. The DNA of the CDR3 is TGTGCCATCAGTACGGGACTAGCGGTGGCCTACGAGCAGTACGTC.

The V call is TRBV9, the J call TRBJ2-3; D gene unclear. Germline V gene data show CDR1 as SGDLS and CDR2 as YYNGEE. This CDR3 region has 16 residues. V was pared by 0 bases and J by 2 bases, with 13 bases between. CDR3 nucleotides: TGTGCCAGCAGCGTAGGCGCTGCAACCTTCACAGATACGCAGTATTTT. As protein: CASSVGAATFTDTQYF.

The chain carries TRBV6-1 and TRBJ1-6; D is unclear. This CDR3 has 13 amino acids. The germline V gene has CDR1 MNHNS and CDR2 SASEGT. V lost 2 bases, J lost 8 bases, and 7 bases lay in between. CDR3 in DNA: TGTGCCAGCAGTGAAATCAGGCATTCACCCCTCCACTTT. Protein product: CASSEIRHSPLHF.

This clone showed up just a few times. The V call is TRBV7-9, the J call TRBJ2-5; a weak D match, TRBD2 (6 bases). Trimming cost V 3 bases and J 3 bases, with 11 bases left between them. Looked up from germline, CDR1 is SEHNR and CDR2 is FQNEAQ (reference sequence). The CDR3 runs to 14 residues. Here the CDR3 reads CASSLRGGKETQYF. Written as DNA, the CDR3 is TGTGCCAGCAGCTTGCGGGGCGGCAAAGAGACCCAGTACTTC. The full variable domain, its missing parts supplied by reference TRBV7-9 and TRBJ2-5, is DTGVSQNPRHKITKRGQNVTFRCDPISEHNRLYWYRQTLGQGPEFLTYFQNEAQLEKSRLLSDRFSAERPKGSFSTLEIQRTEQGDSAMYLCASSLRGGKETQYFGPGTRLLVL.

This sequence joins TRBV2 and TRBJ2-5; 9 bases are shared with TRBD1. This CDR3 has 12 amino acids. CDR1 and CDR2 from the germline V gene are SNHLY and FYNNEI. J lost 4 bases, V lost 8 bases, and 2 bases had no gene match. DNA of the CDR3: TGTGCCAGCGGGACAGGGCCAGAGACCCAGTACTTC. Protein: CASGTGPETQYF. The full variable domain, in which reference TRBV2 and TRBJ2-5 provide the parts outside the CDR3, is EPEVTQTPSHQVTQMGQEVILRCVPISNHLYFYWYRQILGQKVEFLVSFYNNEISEKSEIFDDQFSVERPDGSNFTLKIRSTKLEDSAMYFCASGTGPETQYFGPGTRLLVL.

The rearrangement uses TRBV7-9 and TRBJ2-7; 11 bases are shared with TRBD1. Germline CDR1 SEHNR, CDR2 FQNEAQ (reference sequence). The CDR3 runs to 14 residues. Unmatched junction bases numbered 6, after V lost 5 bases and J lost 6 bases. The CDR3 DNA reads TGTGCCAGCAGCCCACGGGACAGGGGGGCCGAGCAGTACTTC. Translating it yields CASSPRDRGAEQYF.

This chain uses TRBV5-4 with TRBJ2-7; 10 bases agree with TRBD2. CDR3 length: 15 amino acids. The ends lost 7 bases at V and 3 bases at J; junction bases unmatched: 10. The V gene's germline CDR1 is SGHNT and CDR2 YYREEE (reference sequence). CDR3 loop: CASGKSGRVLYEQYV. For the CDR3, the DNA is TGTGCCAGCGGGAAGAGCGGGAGGGTCCTCTACGAGCAGTACGTC.

This clone came up a few times. This CDR3 reads CASSEQTGIYGYTF. The CDR3 nucleotides are TGTGCCAGCAGTGAACAGACAGGGATCTATGGCTACACCTTC. This chain uses TRBV6-1 with TRBJ1-2, with 7 bases identical to TRBD1. The germline V gene has CDR1 MNHNS and CDR2 SASEGT. The V segment lost 2 bases and the J segment 4 bases; nucleotides outside the gene matches: 4. This CDR3 comprises 14 residues.

This clone was observed a single time. The rearrangement uses TRBV5-6 and TRBJ2-3; D may be TRBD1 (6 bases). V lost 0 bases and J lost 6, with 17 bases in between. CDR3 length: 16 residues. Germline CDR1 SGHDT, CDR2 YYEEEE. CDR3: CASSLGPGVGVDTQYF. The CDR3, as DNA: TGTGCCAGCAGCTTGGGGCCAGGGGTCGGCGTTGATACGCAGTATTTT. Looking up the rest from reference TRBV5-6 and TRBJ2-3 gives the full variable domain: DAGVTQSPTHLIKTRGQQVTLRCSPKSGHDTVSWYQQALGQGPQFIFQYYEEEERQRGNFPDRFSGHQFPNYSSELNVNALLLGDSALYLCASSLGPGVGVDTQYFGPGTRLTVL.

This sequence joins TRBV7-3 and TRBJ1-2, with D possibly TRBD1 on 6 matching bases. Trimming stripped 2 bases from V and 9 bases from J, with 19 bases between. From germline, CDR1 is SGHTA and CDR2 FQGTGA. This CDR3 is built from 15 residues. In DNA, the CDR3 is TGTGCCAGCAGCTTATTCGGCGGACAGCTCAGTAGCTACACCTTC. It encodes CASSLFGGQLSSYTF.

This sequence joins TRBV5-1 and TRBJ2-7, with D possibly being TRBD1 (5 bases). CDR1 is SGHRS, CDR2 YFSETQ, per germline. The length of the CDR3 is 12 residues. V dropped 5 bases and J dropped 2 bases, with 8 bases sitting between them. The CDR3 loop is CASRDNTYEQYF. DNA for the CDR3: TGCGCCAGCAGGGACAACACCTACGAGCAGTACTTC. The full variable domain, with the rest looked up from reference TRBV5-1 and TRBJ2-7, is KAGVTQTPRYLIKTRGQQVTLSCSPISGHRSVSWYQQTPGQGLQFLFEYFSETQRNKGNFPGRFSGRQFSNSRSEMNVSTLELGDSALYLCASRDNTYEQYFGPGTRLTVT.

This clone came up once. At one end, the junction sequence differs from germline, possibly due to a read error. The chain employs TRBV5-1 and TRBJ2-3; perhaps TRBD2 as D (6 bases). Germline-derived CDR1 and CDR2 are SGHRS and YFSETQ. The CDR3 is 13 residues long. CDR3 protein: CASTLGRSDTQYF. As DNA, the CDR3 is TGCGCCAGCACCTTGGGGAGGTCAGATACGCAGTATTTT.

The chain employs TRBV6-6 and TRBJ2-7; 8 nucleotides agree with TRBD1. Trimming at V came to 6 bases and at J to 6 bases, leaving 7 bases not matched to a gene. Germline CDR1 reads MNHNY; CDR2 reads SVGAGI (reference sequence). The CDR3 contains 13 residues. For the CDR3, the DNA is TGTGCCAGCAGCGCCGGGACAGGACGCGAGCAGTACGTC. Its translation is CASSAGTGREQYV.

This chain joins TRBV19 and TRBJ2-2; 7 nucleotides match TRBD1. V shed 6 bases, J shed 4 bases, and the junction held 2 bases outside the gene matches. This CDR3 region has 13 residues. Germline V gene sequence: CDR1 LNHDA, CDR2 SQIVND (reference sequence). The CDR3 loop reads CASRGTVTGELFF. The DNA for the CDR3 is TGTGCCAGTAGGGGGACAGTCACCGGGGAGCTGTTTTTT. The whole variable domain, filled in from reference TRBV19 and TRBJ2-2, reads DGGITQSPKYLFRKEGQNVTLSCEQNLNHDAMYWYRQDPGQGLRLIYYSQIVNDFQKGDIAEGYSVSREKKESFPLTVTSAQKNPTAFYLCASRGTVTGELFFGEGSRLTVL.

J is TRBJ2-7 and V is TRBV14; 9 positions match TRBD2. The CDR3 is 16 amino acids. V trimming: 4 bases; J trimming: 1 base; junction bases outside the gene matches: 8. Germline CDR1 and CDR2: SGHDN and FVKESK. In DNA form, the CDR3 reads TGTGCCAGCAGCCGTAGCGGGGGCTCACCTTCCTACGAGCAGTACTTC. Its translation is CASSRSGGSPSYEQYF.

The V gene is TRBV27, the J gene TRBJ2-1, with 12 nucleotides matching TRBD2. CDR1 and CDR2 from the germline V gene are MNHEY and SMNVEV (reference sequence). The length of the CDR3 is 16 residues. Trimming took 1 base from V and 10 from J; bases not matched to a gene: 8. The CDR3 nucleotides are TGTGCCAGCAGTTTATGGGCAGGGGGACTAGCGGGCGAGCAGTTCTTC. Residues: CASSLWAGGLAGEQFF.

This chain uses TRBV7-2 with TRBJ2-2; TRBD2 matches at 8 bases. The CDR3 loop spans 16 amino acids. The V segment lost 2 bases and the J segment 0 bases; nucleotides outside the gene matches: 2. The germline CDR1 and CDR2 sequences are SGHTA and FQGNSA. The CDR3 DNA is TGTGCCAGCAGCTTACGGGGGGGCCCGAACACCGGGGAGCTGTTTTTT. Protein sequence: CASSLRGGPNTGELFF.